This is a list of T cell receptor beta chains from one sample in a study of Ad26.COV2.S vaccination and SARS-CoV-2 variants. Libraries were prepared by immunoSEQ multiplex PCR; TCRdb keeps only in-frame clonotypes and omits some of them. There are 450,000 to 550,000 clones in the sample; 85% to 90% occur only once, and about 2.5% lies in the top ten. The sequencing here drew on peripheral blood, taken in a trial of Ad26.COV2.S vaccine versus placebo. All receptors come from a person between 18 and 65 years old who received the Ad26.COV2.S COVID-19 vaccine or a placebo. The conserved cysteine and the conserved F or W are not part of the CDR3 here. A D gene is named only where the DNA matches it firmly.

d_call v_call cdr3_aa
. TRBV5-1 ASSLFGESNQPQH
. TRBV6-5 ASRRGSFTDTQY
. TRBV24-1 ATSDPNTRTRGETQY
TRBD2 TRBV5-1 ASSLAPLADNEQF
. TRBV4-3 ASSQGGANTGELF
TRBD1 TRBV18 ASSLTGNMNTEAF
. TRBV7-9 ASSLGGGYGYT
. TRBV3-1/TRBV3-2 ASSQGTSGLMEETQY
. TRBV11-3 ASSPGGADEAF
. TRBV6-2/TRBV6-3 ASSQPPPLGGTQY
. TRBV7-2 ASSLRGGGAGYGYT
TRBD2 TRBV9 ASSALAGVAPGELF
. TRBV28 ASSHKYGYT
. TRBV6-5 ASSSHGAKVY
. TRBV7-2 ASSLQGSMNTEAF
. TRBV5-1 ASSFIAGGGYGYT
TRBD1 TRBV7-8 ASRAGTEETQY
. TRBV9 ASSVDRDEKLF
TRBD1 TRBV6-6 ASSQGQGGTETQY
. TRBV28 ASSSPGLGGEQY
. TRBV11-2 ASSARVFSGNTIY
TRBD1 TRBV5-1 ASSLTGTGVNEQY
. TRBV5-5 ASSFISFGTQY
. TRBV2 ASSDSATNEKLF
. TRBV6-5 ASSSYIGSYEQY
. TRBV28 ASSSPGLFPLH
. TRBV2 ASREQSAGANVLT
. TRBV7-9 ASSLGGLTETQY
TRBD1 TRBV29-1 SVKGQYQETQY
. TRBV19 ASSIGGGNEKLF
TRBD1 TRBV27 AAWGILPGQGEFGYT
. TRBV6-2/TRBV6-3 ASSQPPGYT
. TRBV2 ASSVRVLEEAF
TRBD2 TRBV5-5 ASREKRGNTGELF
TRBD1 TRBV6-6 ASSPRTGRGNQPQH
. TRBV2 ASIGQGFGPQH
TRBD1 TRBV29-1 SVAGGRGLTDTQY
. TRBV5-1 ASSFAETQY
. TRBV12-3/TRBV12-4 ASSALQPQH
. TRBV10-3 AISEREGGQPQH
. TRBV5-1 ASSLGSIQTEAF
. TRBV2 ASTRTATNEKLF
. TRBV19 ASTPGGGGPLH
. TRBV28 ASSRRAVELF
. TRBV2 ASTSEPGRAHTGELF